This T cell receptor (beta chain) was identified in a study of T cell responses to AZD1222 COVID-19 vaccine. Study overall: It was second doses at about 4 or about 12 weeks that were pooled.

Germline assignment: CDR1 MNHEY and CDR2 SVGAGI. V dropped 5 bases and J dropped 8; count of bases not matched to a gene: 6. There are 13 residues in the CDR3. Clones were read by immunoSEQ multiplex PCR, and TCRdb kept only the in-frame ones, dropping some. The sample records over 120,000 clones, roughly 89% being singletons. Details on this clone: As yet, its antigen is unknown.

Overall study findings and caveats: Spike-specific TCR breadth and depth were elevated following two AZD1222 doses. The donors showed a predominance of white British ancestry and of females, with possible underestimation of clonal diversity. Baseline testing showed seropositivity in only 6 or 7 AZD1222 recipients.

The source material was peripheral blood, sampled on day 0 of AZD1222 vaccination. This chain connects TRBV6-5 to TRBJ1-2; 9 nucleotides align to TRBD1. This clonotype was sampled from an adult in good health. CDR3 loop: CASSQITGGGYTF. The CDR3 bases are TGTGCCAGCAGTCAGATAACAGGGGGCGGCTACACCTTC.